Listed here is a single T cell receptor beta chain. Antigen specificity is unknown. The sample is drawn from a study of cytomegalovirus exposure and HLA in healthy donors. Findings and caveats of the study: Later on, a genetic analysis was performed. It linked a missense variant in DCLRE1C with V- and J-gene trimming of TCR beta.

V lost 4 bases and J 3 bases, leaving 12 bases between the germline ends. The CDR3 loop spans 13 amino acids. Germline-derived CDR1 and CDR2 are GTSNPN and SVGIG (reference sequence). The PCR used 60 Vbeta and 13 Jbeta primers. This table comes from immunoSEQ multiplex PCR, and its TCRdb copy is limited to in-frame clones, with some not included. With about 200,000 clones in the sample, the ten largest clones hold around 0.7%. The source of this sequence is a boy aged 5 to 17 in good health and CMV-seronegative. Sequenced sample: PBMCs. V and J are TRBV30 and TRBJ1-1, with D possibly being TRBD1 (5 bases). Written as DNA, the CDR3 is TGTGCCTGGATGATTCGGGGGGACACTGAAGCTTTCTTT. Amino acid sequence: CAWMIRGDTEAFF.